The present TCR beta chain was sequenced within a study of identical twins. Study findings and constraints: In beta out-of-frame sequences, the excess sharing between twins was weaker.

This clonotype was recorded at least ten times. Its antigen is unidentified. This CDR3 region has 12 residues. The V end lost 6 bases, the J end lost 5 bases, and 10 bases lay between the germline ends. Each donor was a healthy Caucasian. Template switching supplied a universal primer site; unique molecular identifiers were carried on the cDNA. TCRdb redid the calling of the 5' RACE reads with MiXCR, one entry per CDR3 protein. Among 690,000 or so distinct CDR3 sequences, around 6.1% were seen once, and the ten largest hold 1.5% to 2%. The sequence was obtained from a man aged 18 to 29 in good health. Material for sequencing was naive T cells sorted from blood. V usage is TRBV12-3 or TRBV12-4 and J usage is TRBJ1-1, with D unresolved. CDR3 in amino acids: CASSLLGTEAFF. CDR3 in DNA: TGTGCCAGCAGCTTGTTGGGGACTGAAGCTTTCTTT.